Each of the 29 T cell receptor beta chains below was sequenced from the same sample in a study of T cells in localized non-small cell lung cancer. Method: immunoSEQ multiplex PCR; TCRdb's copy keeps in-frame clones and lacks some. The table lists about 130,000 clones, roughly 90% of them singletons. The specimen comprised peripheral blood, sampled before any cancer treatment. These receptors were collected from a female donor older than 55 with stage I lung adenocarcinoma.

This chain joins TRBV28 and TRBJ1-2, with 8 nucleotides matching TRBD1. CDR3 length: 16 residues. Trimming at V came to 5 bases and at J to 6 bases, leaving 14 bases not matched to a gene. CDR1 MDHEN and CDR2 SYDVKM come from the germline V gene. The CDR3 DNA follows: TGTGCCAGCAGTCTAGATCCTCGGACAGGGCGAGATGGCTACACCTTC. This encodes CASSLDPRTGRDGYTF.

This clone turned up a few times. The chain has TRBV7-2 and TRBJ2-3; the match to TRBD1 covers 9 bases. This CDR3 has 19 amino acids. CDR1 is SGHTA and CDR2 is FQGNSA in the germline V gene. Trimming at V came to 1 base and at J to 5 bases, leaving 16 bases not matched to a gene. The CDR3 sequence is CASSLVHNIYRGPQDTQYF. CDR3 sequence (DNA): TGTGCCAGCAGCTTAGTCCACAACATTTACAGGGGGCCACAAGATACGCAGTATTTT.

The chain combines TRBV29-1 with TRBJ2-5; D is unclear. With 3 bases removed from V and 5 bases from J, the gap between germline ends came to 13 bases. Germline V gene lookup returns CDR1 SQVTM and CDR2 ANQGSEA. The CDR3 extends over 13 amino acids. The CDR3 nucleotides are TGCAGCGTTGACACACACGAGGCGGAGACCCAGTACTTC. Protein sequence: CSVDTHEAETQYF.

J is TRBJ2-3 and V is TRBV4-1; TRBD1 aligns across 7 bases. Germline trimming cut 0 bases from V and 3 bases from J; bases unmatched to any gene: 15. Germline CDR1 reads MGHRA; CDR2 reads YSYEKL. The CDR3 length is 19 residues. The CDR3 DNA reads TGCGCCAGCAGCCAAGATCGGGTTGTGGGCACAGGGGCGACAGATACGCAGTATTTT. This gives the protein CASSQDRVVGTGATDTQYF.

The chain links TRBV28 to TRBJ2-3; 10 nucleotides align to TRBD1. The CDR3 loop spans 14 amino acids. Germline values: CDR1 MDHEN, CDR2 SYDVKM. After removal of 8 bases from V and 4 bases from J, the junction contained 6 bases not matched to a gene. The CDR3 DNA is TGTGCCAGCGAGACAGGGGGCTCTGCAGATACGCAGTATTTT. Protein: CASETGGSADTQYF.

The CDR3 sequence is CATSRGESTDTQYF. CDR3 DNA: TGTGCCACCAGCCGCGGGGAGAGCACAGATACGCAGTATTTT. The chain links TRBV15 to TRBJ2-3; maybe TRBD2 (6 bases). V lost 5 bases and J lost 0, with 9 bases in between. Germline lookup yields CDR1 LNHNV and CDR2 YYDKDF (reference sequence). The CDR3 consists of 14 residues. Combining the CDR3 with reference TRBV15 and TRBJ2-3 gives the whole variable domain DAMVIQNPRYQVTQFGKPVTLSCSQTLNHNVMYWYQQKSSQAPKLLFHYYDKDFNNEADTPDNFQSRRPNTSFCFLDIRSPGLGDTAMYLCATSRGESTDTQYFGPGTRLTVL.

In the case of this clone: At one end the junction does not follow the germline gene, possibly because of a read error. The chain couples TRBV11-1 to TRBJ2-2, with a possible D match to TRBD1 (6 bases). The CDR3 length is 13 residues. The germline CDR1 and CDR2 sequences are SGHAT and FQDESV (reference sequence). For the CDR3, the DNA is TGTGCCACCCGCCTTACAGGGACCGCGGAGCTGTTTTTT. Protein product: CATRLTGTAELFF.

This clone appeared a single time. CDR3 protein: CASSLRLVEDTQYF. As DNA, the CDR3 is TGCGCCAGCAGCTTGAGGCTAGTAGAAGATACGCAGTATTTT. The rearrangement uses TRBV5-1 and TRBJ2-3; D gene unclear. V was shortened by 1 base and J by 5 bases, with 11 bases between the two germline ends. Germline loops: CDR1 SGHRS, CDR2 YFSETQ. The CDR3 extends over 14 amino acids.

The rearrangement uses TRBV5-1 and TRBJ1-5; 8 nucleotides line up with TRBD1. CDR3 length: 16 amino acids. Germline V lookup: CDR1 SGHRS, CDR2 YFSETQ. V was pared by 4 bases and J by 3 bases, with 9 bases of the junction left unmatched. The CDR3 bases are TGCGCCAGCAGCGCGGGGACAGGCCGTGACAATCAGCCCCAGCATTTT. It translates to CASSAGTGRDNQPQHF.

This sequence joins TRBV2 and TRBJ2-7, with unresolved D. V was shortened by 2 bases and J by 7 bases, with 9 bases between the two germline ends. The CDR3 runs to 12 residues. The germline CDR1 and CDR2 sequences are SNHLY and FYNNEI. In DNA form, the CDR3 reads TGTGCCAGCAGTGAATATTTTGAGGAGCAGTACTTC. Protein product: CASSEYFEEQYF.

The rearrangement uses TRBV7-9 and TRBJ2-1; 9 nucleotides align to TRBD2. The V and J ends lost 3 bases and 9 bases, in that order; junction bases with no gene match: 9. The CDR3 totals 15 residues. Germline CDR1 and CDR2: SEHNR and FQNEAQ (reference sequence). The CDR3 nucleotides read TGTGCCAGCAGCTTCGGGCGGGAGGGCCTGGGTGAGCAGTTCTTC. Translated: CASSFGREGLGEQFF.

This chain connects TRBV5-1 to TRBJ1-5; D is unclear. The CDR3 runs 15 residues. Per germline, CDR1 SGHRS and CDR2 YFSETQ. Trimming took 1 base from V and 4 from J, leaving 12 bases between them. In nucleotides, the CDR3 is TGCGCCAGCAGCTTGAATACGGGGAGAAATCAGCCCCAGCATTTT. Translation gives CASSLNTGRNQPQHF.

The chain carries TRBV7-2 and TRBJ2-3; 11 bases are shared with TRBD2. V shed 2 bases and J 4 bases; nucleotides not matched to a gene: 5. Germline-derived CDR1 and CDR2 are SGHTA and FQGNSA. The CDR3 extends over 16 amino acids. This CDR3 reads CASSLRLAGGPDTQYF. CDR3 DNA: TGTGCCAGCAGCTTACGCCTAGCGGGAGGTCCAGATACGCAGTATTTT. The full variable domain, in which reference TRBV7-2 and TRBJ2-3 provide the parts outside the CDR3, is GAGVSQSPSNKVTEKGKDVELRCDPISGHTALYWYRQSLGQGLEFLIYFQGNSAPDKSGLPSDRFSAERTGGSVSTLTIQRTQQEDSAVYLCASSLRLAGGPDTQYFGPGTRLTVL.

The rearrangement joins TRBV28 to TRBJ1-1; D might be TRBD1 (6 bases). The CDR3 contains 13 residues. Germline CDR1 reads MDHEN; CDR2 reads SYDVKM. V lost 3 bases, J lost 6 bases, and 11 bases lay in between. The CDR3 loop reads CASSLQGTAEAFF. DNA for the CDR3: TGTGCCAGCAGTTTGCAGGGGACCGCTGAAGCTTTCTTT.

The chain joins TRBV28 to TRBJ1-4; D ambiguous. The CDR3 extends over 12 amino acids. Trimming cost V 8 bases and J 7 bases, with 11 bases left between them. The germline V gene encodes CDR1 MDHEN and CDR2 SYDVKM. The CDR3 spells CASVSGREKLFF. The CDR3 nucleotides read TGTGCCAGCGTCAGTGGGCGTGAAAAACTGTTTTTT.

The gene calls are TRBV28 and TRBJ1-5; 8 bases match TRBD1. Germline V gene data show CDR1 as MDHEN and CDR2 as SYDVKM. CDR3 length equals 16 residues. The ends lost 6 bases at V and 5 bases at J; junction bases unmatched: 12. The CDR3 is CASSKGGQALHQPQHF. The CDR3 DNA reads as TGTGCCAGCAGCAAAGGGGGACAGGCCCTCCATCAGCCCCAGCATTTT.

The chain employs TRBV28 and TRBJ1-5; unclear D gene. The germline CDR1 and CDR2 sequences are MDHEN and SYDVKM. CDR3 length: 16 amino acids. Trimming left V 8 bases short and J 3 bases short, with 20 bases between. Here the CDR3 DNA reads TGTGCCAGCTTGGGCGGCTTCAAGGGCCTCAATCAGCCCCAGCATTTT. Its protein product is CASLGGFKGLNQPQHF.

The chain uses TRBV11-3 and TRBJ2-3, with D unclear. CDR3 size: 14 residues. The V gene's germline CDR1 is SGHNT and CDR2 YENEEA. The V and J ends lost 1 base and 0 bases respectively, with 5 bases between them. The DNA of the CDR3 is TGTGCCAGCAGCTTAGGGTCGAGCACAGATACGCAGTATTTT. It translates to CASSLGSSTDTQYF.

The genes are TRBV11-2 and TRBJ2-5; D is ambiguous. This CDR3 has 13 residues. V was shortened by 4 bases and J by 2 bases, with 8 bases between the two germline ends. The germline V gene has CDR1 SGHAT and CDR2 FQNNGV. DNA for the CDR3: TGTGCCAGCAGCTACAGTTTTCAAGAGACCCAGTACTTC. Translation: CASSYSFQETQYF.

This clone showed up just once. This chain connects TRBV11-2 to TRBJ2-1; TRBD2 aligns across 11 bases. This CDR3 region has 17 residues. Trimming at V came to 2 bases and at J to 0 bases, leaving 3 bases not matched to a gene. The germline CDR1 and CDR2 sequences are SGHAT and FQNNGV. CDR3 coding DNA: TGTGCCAGCAGCTTACTAGCGGGAGGCAGCTCCTACAATGAGCAGTTCTTC. Its protein product is CASSLLAGGSSYNEQFF.

Written as DNA, the CDR3 is TGTGCCAGCAGCTTGGAAAGCGGGAGTGGGTACGAGCAGTACTTC. Translation: CASSLESGSGYEQYF. This chain joins TRBV5-4 and TRBJ2-7, with 8 bases fitting TRBD2. The J segment lost 4 bases and the V segment lost 0 bases, leaving 6 bases of the junction unmatched. The CDR3 consists of 15 residues. Germline CDR1 is SGHNT and CDR2 is YYREEE (reference sequence).

The V gene is TRBV14, the J gene TRBJ2-3; 14 bases agree with TRBD2. The junction had 9 bases not matched to a gene; V was cut back by 2 bases and J by 5 bases. Germline CDR1 SGHDN, CDR2 FVKESK. CDR3 length equals 18 residues. The chain's CDR3 is CASSQPGLAGEWGDTQYF. In DNA form, the CDR3 reads TGTGCCAGCAGCCAACCGGGACTAGCGGGAGAATGGGGAGATACGCAGTATTTT.

The chain combines TRBV5-1 with TRBJ2-2; D remains unclear. The V and J ends lost 2 bases and 4 bases respectively, with 12 bases between them. This CDR3 comprises 15 residues. CDR1 is SGHRS, CDR2 YFSETQ, per germline. Here the CDR3 reads CASSLGRRTTGELFF. The CDR3 bases are TGCGCCAGCAGCTTAGGCAGACGAACCACCGGGGAGCTGTTTTTT.

The CDR3 DNA reads TGTGCCATCAGTGGGGGGGGACTTGGCACAGATACGCAGTATTTT. It encodes CAISGGGLGTDTQYF. The chain couples TRBV10-3 to TRBJ2-3; 7 nucleotides align to TRBD2. The CDR3 is 15 amino acids. Trimming took 4 bases from V and 1 from J; bases not matched to a gene: 5. The germline gives CDR1 ENHRY, CDR2 SYGVKD.

This rearrangement joins TRBV5-4 to TRBJ2-2; 8 bases align to TRBD1. Germline V gene lookup returns CDR1 SGHNT and CDR2 YYREEE (reference sequence). V shed 7 bases, J shed 0 bases, and the junction held 8 bases outside the gene matches. This CDR3 comprises 16 residues. The CDR3 region is CASFKGTGPNTGELFF. The DNA for the CDR3 is TGTGCCAGCTTTAAGGGGACAGGTCCGAACACCGGGGAGCTGTTTTTT.

The chain has TRBV6-5 and TRBJ2-7; no firm D call. V was shortened by 0 bases and J by 3 bases, with 9 bases between the two germline ends. Germline CDR1 MNHEY, CDR2 SVGAGI. CDR3 length equals 14 residues. The CDR3 reads CASSYSFIGYEQYF. The CDR3 nucleotides read TGTGCCAGCAGTTACTCGTTTATTGGCTACGAGCAGTACTTC.

This chain links TRBV5-1 with TRBJ2-6; D possibly corresponds to TRBD1 (6 bases). CDR3 size: 15 residues. Germline V gene data show CDR1 as SGHRS and CDR2 as YFSETQ. V was cut by 3 bases and J by 1 base, with 8 bases left in between. In DNA form, the CDR3 reads TGCGCCAGCAGCTCTGGACAGTCTGGGGCCAACGTCCTGACTTTC. It yields the protein CASSSGQSGANVLTF.

This clone appeared once. This rearrangement joins TRBV6-1 to TRBJ1-4; D may be TRBD1 (5 bases). Germline values: CDR1 MNHNS, CDR2 SASEGT. CDR3 size: 14 residues. The V end lost 6 bases, the J end lost 8 bases, and 16 bases lay between the germline ends. The chain's CDR3 is CASSLRDGKEKLFF. DNA of the CDR3: TGTGCCAGCAGCCTTCGGGACGGTAAAGAAAAACTGTTTTTT.

The rearrangement joins TRBV4-1 to TRBJ2-7, with TRBD1 identical over 7 bases. The CDR3 sequence is 15 residues long. J gave up 0 bases and V 1 base, and 3 bases lay outside the gene matches. CDR1 and CDR2 from the germline V gene are MGHRA and YSYEKL. The CDR3: CASSQGGQLSYEQYF. The CDR3 DNA reads TGCGCCAGCAGCCAAGGGGGACAGCTCTCCTACGAGCAGTACTTC.